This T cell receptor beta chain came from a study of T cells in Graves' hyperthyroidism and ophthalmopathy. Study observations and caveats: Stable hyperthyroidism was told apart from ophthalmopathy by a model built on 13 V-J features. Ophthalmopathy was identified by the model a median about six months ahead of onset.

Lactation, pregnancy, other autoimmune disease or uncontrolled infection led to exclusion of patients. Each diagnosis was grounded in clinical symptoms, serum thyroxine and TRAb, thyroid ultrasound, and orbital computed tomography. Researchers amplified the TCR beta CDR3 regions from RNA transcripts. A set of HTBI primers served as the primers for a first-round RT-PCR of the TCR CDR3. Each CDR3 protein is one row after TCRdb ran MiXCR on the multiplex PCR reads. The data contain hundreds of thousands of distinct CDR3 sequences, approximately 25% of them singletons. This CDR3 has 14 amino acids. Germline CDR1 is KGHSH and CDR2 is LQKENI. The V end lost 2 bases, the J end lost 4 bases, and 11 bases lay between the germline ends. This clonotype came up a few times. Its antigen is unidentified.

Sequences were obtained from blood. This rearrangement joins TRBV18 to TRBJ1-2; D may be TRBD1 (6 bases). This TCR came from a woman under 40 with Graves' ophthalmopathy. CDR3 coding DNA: TGTGCCAGCTCACCATCTACAGGGAGCTATGGCTACACCTTC. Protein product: CASSPSTGSYGYTF.